Below are 28 T cell receptor beta chains sequenced from a single sample in a study of CD8 T cells in ankylosing spondylitis. TCRdb recomputed calls from the 5' RACE reads with MiXCR, one row per CDR3 protein. The sample contains a few hundred thousand distinct CDR3 sequences, 8% to 11% of which appear only once. Sample: blood, either unsorted or a sorted T cell fraction (not recorded which). These receptors were collected from a male donor with ankylosing spondylitis or in good health (not recorded which).

This clonotype has a count of ten or more. DNA of the CDR3: TGCAGTGCTACCGGGACAGGGGGGCCCTACGAGCAGTACTTC. This encodes CSATGTGGPYEQYF. The chain links TRBV20-1 to TRBJ2-7; 11 bases map to TRBD1. The CDR3 has 14 residues. Trimming cost V 4 bases and J 2 bases; bases outside gene matches: 4. From germline, CDR1 is DFQATT and CDR2 SNEGSKA (reference sequence).

The chain employs TRBV5-1 and TRBJ2-7, with a weak D call TRBD1 (6 bases). This CDR3 spans 14 amino acids. The V end lost 0 bases, the J end lost 6 bases, and 13 bases lay between the germline ends. Germline V gene data show CDR1 as SGHRS and CDR2 as YFSETQ. CDR3 sequence (DNA): TGCGCCAGCAGCTTGGAACAGGGTTTGGCCGAGCAGTACTTC. It codes for CASSLEQGLAEQYF.

The chain employs TRBV5-6 and TRBJ2-7; no firm D call. CDR1 and CDR2 from the germline V gene are SGHDT and YYEEEE. Trimming pared 4 bases from V and 5 bases from J, leaving 13 bases between. CDR3 length: 13 residues. The CDR3 loop is CASSLPGAHEQYF. The DNA of the CDR3 is TGTGCCAGCAGCCTTCCAGGTGCCCACGAGCAGTACTTC.

This clonotype was found many times. The J gene is TRBJ2-7, the V gene TRBV5-1; D is undetermined. Germline V gives CDR1 SGHRS, CDR2 YFSETQ. V shed 2 bases and J shed 3 bases, with 12 bases lying between them. The CDR3 contains 14 residues. CDR3 residues: CASSFGGPRYEQYF. In DNA, the CDR3 is TGCGCCAGCAGCTTTGGTGGGCCTCGCTACGAGCAGTACTTC. The full variable domain, with the rest looked up from reference TRBV5-1 and TRBJ2-7, is KAGVTQTPRYLIKTRGQQVTLSCSPISGHRSVSWYQQTPGQGLQFLFEYFSETQRNKGNFPGRFSGRQFSNSRSEMNVSTLELGDSALYLCASSFGGPRYEQYFGPGTRLTVT.

This clonotype was seen ten or more times. J is TRBJ1-5 and V is TRBV12-3 or TRBV12-4; D is undetermined. Trimming left V 1 base short and J 7 bases short, with 5 bases between. The CDR3 extends over 12 amino acids. CDR3 protein: CASSLGEQPQHF. The CDR3 nucleotides read TGTGCCAGCAGTTTAGGGGAACAGCCCCAGCATTTT.

This clonotype has ten or more counts. The rearrangement links TRBV20-1 to TRBJ2-5, with 11 bases lining up with TRBD2. Germline V gives CDR1 DFQATT, CDR2 SNEGSKA (reference sequence). Trimming cost V 6 bases and J 5 bases; bases outside gene matches: 5. The CDR3 has 13 residues. The CDR3 DNA sequence: TGCAGTGCGAATAGCGGGGGGGAGGAGACCCAGTACTTC. Its translation is CSANSGGEETQYF.

This clonotype was observed a handful of times. The J gene is TRBJ2-5, the V gene TRBV5-1, with D perhaps assigned TRBD1 or TRBD2 (6 bases each). Trimming took 4 bases from V and 1 from J, leaving 14 bases between them. Germline V gives CDR1 SGHRS, CDR2 YFSETQ. The CDR3 runs 15 residues. CDR3 sequence: CASSTPRGGQETQYF. The CDR3, as DNA: TGCGCCAGCAGCACGCCCAGGGGAGGCCAAGAGACCCAGTACTTC.

This clonotype was counted ten times or more. The V gene is TRBV5-1, the J gene TRBJ1-1; TRBD1 matches at 12 bases. This CDR3 has 17 residues. After removal of 0 bases from V and 8 bases from J, the junction contained 11 bases not matched to a gene. Germline V gene lookup returns CDR1 SGHRS and CDR2 YFSETQ. CDR3 loop: CASSLEGQGASGREAFF. The CDR3 coding sequence is TGCGCCAGCAGCTTGGAGGGACAGGGGGCTTCAGGGAGGGAAGCTTTCTTT.

This clonotype was counted at least ten times. CDR3 loop: CASSRERGNTEAFF. The CDR3 DNA reads TGTGCCAGCAGCCGAGAACGAGGGAACACTGAAGCTTTCTTT. The genes are TRBV7-6 and TRBJ1-1; no clear D. V was shortened by 5 bases and J by 1 base, with 11 bases between the two germline ends. Germline V gene lookup returns CDR1 SGHVS and CDR2 FNYEAQ. The CDR3 consists of 14 residues.

The chain links TRBV12-3 or TRBV12-4 to TRBJ2-3; D might be TRBD1 or TRBD2, each matching 5 bases. The CDR3 sequence is 14 residues long. The V end was cut by 10 bases, the J end by 7 bases, with 21 bases between. CDR3 sequence: CAIAGTGIQNTQYF. The CDR3 nucleotides read TGTGCCATCGCCGGGACCGGGATTCAAAATACGCAGTATTTT.

This clonotype was seen ten or more times. This sequence joins TRBV11-1 and TRBJ2-7; 8 bases are a match to TRBD1. This CDR3 has 14 residues. CDR1 SGHAT and CDR2 FQDESV come from the germline V gene (reference sequence). The junction had 4 bases not matched to a gene; V was cut back by 4 bases and J by 2 bases. Written as DNA, the CDR3 is TGTGCCAGCAGCTCGGGACAGGTGGCCTACGAGCAGTACTTC. Amino acids: CASSSGQVAYEQYF.

This clonotype was counted ten times or more. The chain employs TRBV7-9 and TRBJ2-7; no reliable D call. The germline gives CDR1 SEHNR, CDR2 FQNEAQ (reference sequence). The CDR3 sequence is 13 residues long. V was cut by 3 bases and J by 1 base, with 7 bases left in between. The CDR3 region has the DNA TGTGCCAGCAGCTTCTCACAGTCCTACGAGCAGTACTTC. Amino acids: CASSFSQSYEQYF.

This clonotype appeared many times. The rearrangement links TRBV6-1 to TRBJ2-3; 7 nucleotides align to TRBD1. Trimming took 8 bases from V and 0 from J; bases not matched to a gene: 11. The CDR3 is 16 amino acids. CDR1 is MNHNS, CDR2 SASEGT, per germline. The CDR3 DNA reads TGTGCCAGCCAAGACAGGGTACGCTCCAGCACAGATACGCAGTATTTT. Translation gives CASQDRVRSSTDTQYF.

This clonotype was picked up many times. For the CDR3, the DNA is TGTGCCAGCAGCGCCTCCGGAACAGGGGATGAAAAACTGTTTTTT. It specifies CASSASGTGDEKLFF. The gene calls are TRBV7-2 and TRBJ1-4; 7 bases are a match to TRBD1. Trimming removed 5 bases from V and 6 bases from J; junction bases left unmatched: 9. The CDR3 sequence is 15 residues long. Germline V gene data show CDR1 as SGHTA and CDR2 as FQGNSA.

This clonotype was counted ten times or more. V and J are TRBV29-1 and TRBJ2-3; D may be TRBD2 (7 bases). In germline, CDR1 is SQVTM, CDR2 ANQGSEA. This CDR3 is built from 15 residues. V dropped 7 bases and J dropped 0 bases, with 17 bases sitting between them. Written as DNA, the CDR3 is TGCAGCGGGGGGGGGGCCTCTGTGAGCACAGATACGCAGTATTTT. As protein: CSGGGASVSTDTQYF.

This clonotype was seen ten or more times. This chain connects TRBV12-3 or TRBV12-4 to TRBJ1-5; possible D gene TRBD1, 5 bases. Trimming removed 3 bases from V and 2 bases from J, with 11 bases in between. The CDR3 contains 15 residues. This chain's CDR3 is CASSFRGGRNQPQHF. Here the CDR3 DNA reads TGTGCCAGCAGTTTTCGGGGCGGGCGCAATCAGCCCCAGCATTTT.

The V gene is TRBV20-1, the J gene TRBJ2-5; D not certain. V was clipped by 7 bases and J by 1 base, with 7 bases between them. Per the germline V gene, CDR1 is DFQATT and CDR2 is SNEGSKA (reference sequence). CDR3 size: 11 residues. The CDR3: CSGLVQETQYF. The DNA for the CDR3 is TGCAGTGGATTGGTCCAAGAGACCCAGTACTTC.

The table lists this clonotype with many counts. The chain combines TRBV5-1 with TRBJ2-5; TRBD2 matches at 13 bases. The J segment lost 5 bases and the V segment lost 4 bases, leaving 2 bases of the junction unmatched. Per the germline V gene, CDR1 is SGHRS and CDR2 is YFSETQ. The CDR3 is 14 amino acids. CDR3 region: CASSAGLAGETQYF. The CDR3 nucleotides are TGCGCCAGCAGCGCGGGACTAGCGGGGGAGACCCAGTACTTC.

This clonotype was detected ten times or more. The chain is built from TRBV12-3 or TRBV12-4 and TRBJ1-5, with D possibly TRBD1 on 6 matching bases. Trimming cost V 2 bases and J 9 bases, with 23 bases left between them. The CDR3 runs to 17 residues. CDR3 in DNA: TGTGCCAGCAGTTTATCCCTGGGCGGGGGGCGAGATTGGCCCCAGCATTTT. It is translated as CASSLSLGGGRDWPQHF.

In this sample, this clonotype turned up a few times. The chain uses TRBV12-3 or TRBV12-4 and TRBJ1-5; TRBD1 agrees at 7 bases. V lost 5 bases and J lost 5; bases outside the gene matches: 6. This CDR3 spans 14 amino acids. In DNA form, the CDR3 reads TGTGCCAGCAGTCGACAGGGCTCCGATCAGCCCCAGCATTTT. Amino acid sequence: CASSRQGSDQPQHF.

This clonotype was seen a handful of times. The rearrangement links TRBV7-9 to TRBJ2-2, with D hard to call. V lost 5 bases, J lost 1 base, and 5 bases lay in between. The germline gives CDR1 SEHNR, CDR2 FQNEAQ (reference sequence). The CDR3 runs 13 residues. The CDR3 spells CASSKRNTGELFF. In nucleotides, the CDR3 is TGTGCCAGCAGCAAACGGAACACCGGGGAGCTGTTTTTT. The complete variable domain, with remaining parts taken from reference TRBV7-9 and TRBJ2-2, reads DTGVSQNPRHKITKRGQNVTFRCDPISEHNRLYWYRQTLGQGPEFLTYFQNEAQLEKSRLLSDRFSAERPKGSFSTLEIQRTEQGDSAMYLCASSKRNTGELFFGEGSRLTVL.

This sequence joins TRBV12-3 or TRBV12-4 and TRBJ1-6; 9 nucleotides match TRBD1. The V and J ends lost 5 bases and 5 bases, in that order; junction bases with no gene match: 1. The CDR3 has 14 residues. This CDR3 reads CASSGTGNNSPLHF. DNA of the CDR3: TGTGCCAGCAGTGGGACAGGGAATAATTCACCCCTCCACTTT.

The table lists this clonotype with many counts. The chain joins TRBV7-9 to TRBJ2-7; 9 positions agree with TRBD2. The ends lost 0 bases at V and 3 bases at J; junction bases unmatched: 3. The CDR3 totals 15 residues. Per germline, CDR1 SEHNR and CDR2 FQNEAQ (reference sequence). The CDR3 here is CASSLAAGGLYEQYF. For the CDR3, the DNA is TGTGCCAGCAGCTTAGCGGCGGGGGGGCTCTACGAGCAGTACTTC.

This clonotype was recorded at least ten times. V is TRBV20-1 and J is TRBJ2-5, with D maybe TRBD2 (6 bases). V was clipped by 8 bases and J by 5 bases, with 18 bases between them. This CDR3 is built from 13 residues. Looked up from germline, CDR1 is DFQATT and CDR2 is SNEGSKA (reference sequence). CDR3 bases: TGCAGTACTGACCGGGCCAGCGGGGAGACCCAGTACTTC. It codes for CSTDRASGETQYF.

This rearrangement joins TRBV20-1 to TRBJ2-1, with 10 nucleotides matching TRBD2. The V gene's germline CDR1 is DFQATT and CDR2 SNEGSKA (reference sequence). Trimming removed 7 bases from V and 4 bases from J; junction bases left unmatched: 1. The CDR3 length is 12 residues. DNA of the CDR3: TGCAGTGTAGCGGGGGGTTACAATGAGCAGTTCTTC. Its translation is CSVAGGYNEQFF.

This clonotype has ten or more counts. The rearrangement links TRBV20-1 to TRBJ1-2, with D tentatively TRBD1 (5 bases). V lost 6 bases, J lost 0 bases, and 23 bases lay in between. Germline CDR1 reads DFQATT; CDR2 reads SNEGSKA (reference sequence). The CDR3 length is 17 residues. CDR3: CSATLLSGLGANYGYTF. CDR3 coding DNA: TGCAGTGCCACCCTCCTCTCAGGGTTAGGGGCTAACTATGGCTACACCTTC.

In DNA form, the CDR3 reads TGCAGTGCTGATGGTTTGCAAGAGACCCAGTACTTC. Translation gives CSADGLQETQYF. This chain links TRBV20-1 with TRBJ2-5, with D uncertain. This CDR3 comprises 12 residues. V lost 5 bases and J lost 2, with 9 bases in between. CDR1 is DFQATT, CDR2 SNEGSKA, per germline (reference sequence).

For the CDR3, the DNA is TGTGCCAGCAGCTTAAGGCCGGGACAGGACGATGAGCAGTTCTTC. It codes for CASSLRPGQDDEQFF. The chain employs TRBV7-9 and TRBJ2-1, with 8 bases fitting TRBD1. Trimming removed 2 bases from V and 8 bases from J; junction bases left unmatched: 8. The CDR3 length is 15 residues. CDR1 SEHNR and CDR2 FQNEAQ come from the germline V gene (reference sequence).